One sample yielded the 25 T cell receptor beta chains listed below, sequenced in a study of T cells in Graves' hyperthyroidism and ophthalmopathy. There were TCR beta CDR3 regions amplified from RNA transcripts. First-round RT-PCR of the TCR CDR3 relied on the HTBI primer set. MiXCR, applied by TCRdb to the multiplex PCR reads, yields one record per CDR3 protein. The sample contains about 350,000 distinct CDR3 sequences, about a sixth of which appear only once. Sequenced sample: blood. Receptor source: a woman between 25 and 40 years old with Graves' hyperthyroidism that later progressed to Graves' ophthalmopathy.

As for this clonotype: Possible read error: a much larger clone is one base away. The chain combines TRBV7-9 with TRBJ2-5; D unclear. CDR3 length: 11 residues. Germline V lookup: CDR1 SEHNR, CDR2 FQNEAQ (reference sequence). V was pared by 8 bases and J by 3 bases, with 7 bases between. The CDR3, as DNA: TGTGCCAGCGGCCCCAAAGAGACCCAGTACTTC. It translates to CASGPKETQYF. Looking up the rest from reference TRBV7-9 and TRBJ2-5 gives the full variable domain: DTGVSQNPRHKITKRGQNVTFRCDPISEHNRLYWYRQTLGQGPEFLTYFQNEAQLEKSRLLSDRFSAERPKGSFSTLEIQRTEQGDSAMYLCASGPKETQYFGPGTRLLVL.

This clonotype was counted between two and nine times. The chain is built from TRBV19 and TRBJ2-1, with 11 nucleotides matching TRBD2. Germline-derived CDR1 and CDR2 are LNHDA and SQIVND (reference sequence). Unmatched junction bases numbered 6, after V lost 8 bases and J lost 3 bases. The CDR3 length is 15 residues. CDR3 sequence (DNA): TGTGCCAGTTCCCGACTAGCGGGGTTCTACAATGAGCAGTTCTTC. This codes for CASSRLAGFYNEQFF.

A few counts support this clonotype. The rearrangement uses TRBV28 and TRBJ2-7; TRBD1 might be the D (5 bases). CDR3 size: 15 residues. CDR1 and CDR2 (germline): MDHEN, SYDVKM. V shed 3 bases and J shed 1 base, with 13 bases lying between them. CDR3 amino acids: CASSFEVQGSYEQYF. The DNA of the CDR3 is TGTGCCAGCAGTTTCGAGGTGCAGGGTTCCTACGAGCAGTACTTC.

Comments on this clonotype: A much more abundant neighbour one base away suggests this may be a read error. The V gene is TRBV27, the J gene TRBJ1-1, with D possibly matching TRBD1 (5 bases). The V gene lost 6 bases and the J gene lost 5 bases, with 16 bases spanning the gap. This CDR3 is 14 amino acids long. In germline, CDR1 is MNHEY, CDR2 SMNVEV (reference sequence). The CDR3 sequence: CASREPGGGTEAFF. In DNA form, the CDR3 reads TGTGCCAGCAGAGAACCTGGGGGAGGAACTGAAGCTTTCTTT.

The rearrangement uses TRBV20-1 and TRBJ2-7; D ambiguous. Trimming stripped 2 bases from V and 2 bases from J, with 4 bases between. The germline CDR1 and CDR2 sequences are DFQATT and SNEGSKA (reference sequence). The CDR3 is 11 amino acids. CDR3 nucleotide sequence: TGCAGTGCTAGACTAACCTACGAGCAGTACTTC. It is translated as CSARLTYEQYF.

The sample holds many counts of this clonotype. The chain combines TRBV11-2 with TRBJ2-7, with unresolved D. Trimming pared 3 bases from V and 2 bases from J, leaving 14 bases between. Per germline, CDR1 SGHAT and CDR2 FQNNGV. The CDR3 sequence is 15 residues long. This CDR3 is CASSFIRQRPYEQYF. For the CDR3, the DNA is TGTGCCAGCAGCTTTATAAGGCAGAGACCCTACGAGCAGTACTTC.

In this sample, this clonotype turned up many times. The V call is TRBV20-1, the J call TRBJ2-1, with 8 bases aligning to TRBD2. Germline-derived CDR1 and CDR2 are DFQATT and SNEGSKA (reference sequence). The J segment lost 2 bases and the V segment lost 1 base, leaving 4 bases of the junction unmatched. The CDR3 spans 15 residues. The CDR3 here is CSARVSGLAYNEQFF. CDR3 DNA: TGCAGTGCTAGAGTGTCGGGACTAGCCTACAATGAGCAGTTCTTC.

V gene TRBV30 combines with J gene TRBJ1-3; D gene uncertain. This CDR3 is 12 amino acids long. Germline V gives CDR1 GTSNPN, CDR2 SVGIG (reference sequence). Trimming removed 3 bases from V and 4 bases from J, with 7 bases in between. The CDR3, as DNA: TGTGCCTGGAGCCCCGAGGGAAACACCATATATTTT. This translates into CAWSPEGNTIYF. The variable domain in full, completed from reference TRBV30 and TRBJ1-3, reads SQTIHQWPATLVQPVGSPLSLECTVEGTSNPNLYWYRQAAGRGLQLLFYSVGIGQISSEVPQNLSASRPQDRQFILSSKKLLLSDSGFYLCAWSPEGNTIYFGEGSWLTVV.

This clonotype has a handful of counts. V usage is TRBV20-1 and J usage is TRBJ2-6; TRBD2 is a possible D gene (6 bases). V lost 8 bases to trimming and J lost 0 bases, with 8 bases between them. CDR3 length: 13 amino acids. The germline gives CDR1 DFQATT, CDR2 SNEGSKA (reference sequence). CDR3 loop: CSMRGSGANVLTF. CDR3 DNA: TGCAGTATGCGGGGCTCTGGGGCCAACGTCCTGACTTTC.

At least ten counts were recorded for this clonotype. The chain combines TRBV7-2 with TRBJ2-1, with D unclear. The CDR3 has 15 residues. V was cut by 5 bases and J by 4 bases, with 15 bases left in between. CDR1 and CDR2 (germline): SGHTA, FQGNSA. In DNA form, the CDR3 reads TGTGCCAGCAGCCTCCGCCGAATCCGGTACAATGAGCAGTTCTTC. Amino acids: CASSLRRIRYNEQFF.

This clonotype was found many times. This chain joins TRBV6-1 and TRBJ2-2; D is unclear. CDR1 MNHNS and CDR2 SASEGT come from the germline V gene. The CDR3 is made up of 15 amino acids. V dropped 0 bases and J dropped 5 bases, with 10 bases sitting between them. CDR3 region: CASSEAVGFTGELFF. For the CDR3, the DNA is TGTGCCAGCAGTGAAGCGGTGGGGTTTACCGGGGAGCTGTTTTTT.

This clonotype was observed many times. This chain links TRBV2 with TRBJ2-1, with TRBD2 identical over 7 bases. Germline CDR1 and CDR2: SNHLY and FYNNEI. This CDR3 is built from 15 residues. The trim removed 1 base at V and 5 bases at J, leaving 5 bases unmatched. The CDR3 DNA reads as TGTGCCAGCAGTGAAGAAGCTAGCGGTAACAATGAGCAGTTCTTC. It codes for CASSEEASGNNEQFF. The full variable domain, its missing parts supplied by reference TRBV2 and TRBJ2-1, is EPEVTQTPSHQVTQMGQEVILRCVPISNHLYFYWYRQILGQKVEFLVSFYNNEISEKSEIFDDQFSVERPDGSNFTLKIRSTKLEDSAMYFCASSEEASGNNEQFFGPGTRLTVL.

This clonotype appeared many times. The rearrangement uses TRBV5-1 and TRBJ2-7; tentatively, D is TRBD2 (6 bases). CDR1 is SGHRS and CDR2 is YFSETQ in the germline V gene. Trimming took off 1 base at V and 0 bases at J, with 11 bases between the two ends. This CDR3 comprises 15 residues. CDR3 sequence: CASSLHPGSSYEQYF. Written as DNA, the CDR3 is TGCGCCAGCAGCTTGCATCCCGGGAGCTCCTACGAGCAGTACTTC.

This clonotype was observed many times. The CDR3 here is CASSLVGQGYNEWQFF. In DNA, the CDR3 is TGTGCCAGCAGCTTAGTGGGGCAGGGATACAATGAGTGGCAGTTCTTC. V usage is TRBV11-2 and J usage is TRBJ2-1; possibly TRBD1 for D (5 bases). Between the trimmed V and J ends, which lost 1 base and 12 bases, there was a span of 22 bases. The CDR3 runs 16 residues. Germline lookup yields CDR1 SGHAT and CDR2 FQNNGV.

At least ten counts were recorded for this clonotype. The chain is built from TRBV24-1 and TRBJ1-1; tentatively, D is TRBD1 (6 bases). This CDR3 has 14 residues. Germline lookup yields CDR1 KGHDR and CDR2 SFDVKD. The V end lost 4 bases, the J end lost 5 bases, and 13 bases lay between the germline ends. The CDR3 region has the DNA TGTGCCACCAGTGACACGACAGGAGGGACTGAAGCTTTCTTT. It encodes CATSDTTGGTEAFF.

This clonotype has at least ten counts. This chain links TRBV2 with TRBJ2-5, with 7 nucleotides matching TRBD2. With V trimmed by 4 bases and J by 3 bases, 2 bases remained unmatched. CDR1 is SNHLY, CDR2 FYNNEI, per germline. The CDR3 runs to 13 residues. The CDR3 here is CASSGGREETQYF. CDR3 coding DNA: TGTGCCAGCAGTGGTGGGAGGGAAGAGACCCAGTACTTC.

This clonotype was found many times. This rearrangement joins TRBV20-1 to TRBJ2-5; 10 positions match TRBD2. V shed 5 bases, J shed 5 bases, and the junction held 14 bases outside the gene matches. CDR3 length: 16 amino acids. Germline CDR1 reads DFQATT; CDR2 reads SNEGSKA (reference sequence). CDR3 amino acids: CSAATMASGGRETQYF. For the CDR3, the DNA is TGCAGTGCTGCAACCATGGCTAGCGGGGGCCGGGAGACCCAGTACTTC.

The V and J genes are TRBV5-1 and TRBJ1-1; D is unresolved. In germline, CDR1 is SGHRS, CDR2 YFSETQ. Trimming shortened V by 2 bases and J by 7 bases, and 15 bases separated the two germline ends. The CDR3 has 14 residues. The CDR3 loop reads CASSFGERANEAFF. The CDR3 DNA sequence: TGCGCCAGCAGCTTTGGGGAAAGGGCCAATGAAGCTTTCTTT.

This clonotype was counted at least ten times. J is TRBJ2-1 and V is TRBV4-1; D remains ambiguous. Germline V gene sequence: CDR1 MGHRA, CDR2 YSYEKL. V shed 0 bases and J shed 6 bases, with 18 bases lying between them. CDR3 length equals 17 residues. The CDR3 region is CASSQERLISWANEQFF. The CDR3 DNA follows: TGCGCCAGCAGCCAAGAGAGGCTGATCTCGTGGGCCAATGAGCAGTTCTTC.

The chain links TRBV4-2 to TRBJ2-3, with TRBD1 matching over 10 bases. V trimming: 0 bases; J trimming: 1 base; junction bases outside the gene matches: 7. Germline assignment: CDR1 LGHNA and CDR2 YNFKEQ. This CDR3 has 18 amino acids. The CDR3 loop reads CASSQEHGTGVRTDTQYF. As DNA, the CDR3 is TGTGCCAGCAGCCAAGAACACGGGACAGGGGTTCGCACAGATACGCAGTATTTT.

This clonotype was detected only a few times. CDR3 region: CASSLSLVEEQYF. Here the CDR3 DNA reads TGTGCCAGCAGCTTATCGCTCGTCGAGGAGCAGTACTTC. The chain couples TRBV7-9 to TRBJ2-7; the D is unclear. Germline CDR1 and CDR2: SEHNR and FQNEAQ (reference sequence). V was shortened by 2 bases and J by 7 bases, with 12 bases between the two germline ends. The CDR3 length is 13 residues. Full variable domain (rest looked up from reference TRBV7-9 and TRBJ2-7): DTGVSQNPRHKITKRGQNVTFRCDPISEHNRLYWYRQTLGQGPEFLTYFQNEAQLEKSRLLSDRFSAERPKGSFSTLEIQRTEQGDSAMYLCASSLSLVEEQYFGPGTRLTVT.

Comments on this clonotype: Given a much more abundant clone one base away, this may be a read error. This chain joins TRBV7-9 and TRBJ2-3; D call uncertain. CDR1 SEHNR and CDR2 FQNEAQ come from the germline V gene (reference sequence). V lost 5 bases and J lost 8, with 17 bases in between. This CDR3 region has 14 residues. The CDR3: CASSPPFGPGTQYF. The CDR3 region has the DNA TGTGCCAGCAGCCCCCCCTTTGGTCCTGGTACGCAGTATTTT.

This clonotype was detected many times. V is TRBV20-1 and J is TRBJ2-7; D ambiguous. V lost 3 bases and J 0 bases, leaving 6 bases between the germline ends. Germline V gene lookup returns CDR1 DFQATT and CDR2 SNEGSKA (reference sequence). The CDR3 loop spans 12 amino acids. DNA for the CDR3: TGCAGTGCTAGGGGTGACTCCTACGAGCAGTACTTC. Protein: CSARGDSYEQYF.

Many counts were recorded for this clonotype. This chain links TRBV20-1 with TRBJ1-1; the D gene is possibly TRBD1 (5 bases). The V gene's germline CDR1 is DFQATT and CDR2 SNEGSKA (reference sequence). The germline V and J ends were trimmed by 2 bases and 10 bases, with 23 bases remaining between them. CDR3 length: 15 residues. The DNA for the CDR3 is TGCAGTGCTAGACCAACGACAGAGAGCCGCCTGGGAGCTTTCTTT. As protein: CSARPTTESRLGAFF.

This clonotype was recorded a few times. J is TRBJ1-5 and V is TRBV24-1, with D perhaps matching TRBD1 (5 bases). Between the trimmed V and J ends, which lost 5 bases and 7 bases, there was a span of 11 bases. This CDR3 contains 13 residues. The germline CDR1 and CDR2 sequences are KGHDR and SFDVKD. CDR3 sequence reads: CATSALDSQPQHF. The CDR3 coding sequence is TGTGCCACCAGTGCCCTAGACAGCCAGCCCCAGCATTTT.